A single sample gave rise to the 4 T cell receptor beta chains below, sequenced in a study of regulatory T cells in long-lasting Graves disease. For TCR beta, libraries came from iRepertoire HTBI primers and Arm-PCR of CDR3 regions. TCRdb recomputed calls from the multiplex PCR reads with MiXCR, one row per CDR3 protein. This sample has fewer than 550,000 distinct CDR3 sequences, with about a sixth found just once. Regarding time point: newly diagnosed GD, antithyroid drugs for less than 3 months. Following extraction of RNA from PBMCs, that RNA was used to make the TCR library. This same sample was also part of a study on T cells in Graves' hyperthyroidism and ophthalmopathy.

The sample was peripheral blood mononuclear cells (PBMCs), taken at new diagnosis, from a patient treated with antithyroid drugs. These TCRs come from a woman under 30 with Graves disease.

The V and J genes are TRBV12-3 or TRBV12-4 and TRBJ1-5, with a tentative D call TRBD1 (5 bases). Trimming stripped 9 bases from V and 4 bases from J, with 16 bases between. The CDR3 runs 14 residues. The CDR3 protein is CASKPSPGNQPQHF. The CDR3 DNA reads as TGTGCCAGTAAACCCTCCCCAGGGAATCAGCCCCAGCATTTT.

The chain couples TRBV7-2 to TRBJ1-2, with TRBD1 matching 10 bases. The CDR3 loop spans 17 amino acids. Germline lookup yields CDR1 SGHTA and CDR2 FQGNSA. The trim removed 0 bases at V and 6 bases at J, leaving 10 bases unmatched. This CDR3 reads CASSLAPKTGGVDGYTF. Written as DNA, the CDR3 is TGTGCCAGCAGCTTAGCCCCTAAGACAGGGGGCGTTGATGGCTACACCTTC.

The chain joins TRBV5-6 to TRBJ1-1, with D possibly TRBD1 on 5 matching bases. Germline CDR1 SGHDT, CDR2 YYEEEE. The CDR3 extends over 16 amino acids. V was shortened by 1 base and J by 1 base, with 14 bases between the two germline ends. DNA for the CDR3: TGTGCCAGCAGCTTGTTAGCCGGGGCCGGGAACACTGAAGCTTTCTTT. Protein: CASSLLAGAGNTEAFF.

Concerning this clonotype: A much larger clone is a single base away; this may be a read error. It is unclear where the CDR3 begins or ends on the DNA, so no DNA is shown, and the CDR3 is as TCRdb lists it. The chain is built from TRBV20-1 and TRBJ1-2. Germline CDR1 is DFQATT and CDR2 is SNEGSKA (reference sequence). The CDR3 has 12 amino acids, counting both end residues. Here the CDR3 reads CARSGGGYGCTF.